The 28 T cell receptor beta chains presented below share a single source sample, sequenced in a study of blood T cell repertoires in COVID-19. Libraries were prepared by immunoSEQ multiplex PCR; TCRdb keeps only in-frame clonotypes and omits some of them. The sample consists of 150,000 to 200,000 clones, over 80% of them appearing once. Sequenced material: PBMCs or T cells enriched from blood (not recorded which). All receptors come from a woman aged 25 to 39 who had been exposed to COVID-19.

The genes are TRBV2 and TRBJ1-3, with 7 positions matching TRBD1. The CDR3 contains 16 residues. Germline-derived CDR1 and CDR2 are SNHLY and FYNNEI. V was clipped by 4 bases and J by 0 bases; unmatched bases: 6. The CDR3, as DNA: TGTGCCAGCAGTGCGACAGGGTCGAGCTCTGGAAACACCATATATTTT. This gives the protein CASSATGSSSGNTIYF.

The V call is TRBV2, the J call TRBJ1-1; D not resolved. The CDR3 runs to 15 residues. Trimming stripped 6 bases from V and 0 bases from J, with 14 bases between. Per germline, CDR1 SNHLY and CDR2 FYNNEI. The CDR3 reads CASSPLGGMNTEAFF. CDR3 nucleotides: TGTGCCAGCAGCCCCCTGGGAGGAATGAACACTGAAGCTTTCTTT.

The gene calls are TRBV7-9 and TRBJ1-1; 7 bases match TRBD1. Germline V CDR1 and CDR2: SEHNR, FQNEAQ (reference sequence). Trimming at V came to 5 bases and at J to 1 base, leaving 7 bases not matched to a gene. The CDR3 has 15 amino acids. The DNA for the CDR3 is TGTGCCAGCAGCCCGTCCGGGACAGCGAACACTGAAGCTTTCTTT. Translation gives CASSPSGTANTEAFF.

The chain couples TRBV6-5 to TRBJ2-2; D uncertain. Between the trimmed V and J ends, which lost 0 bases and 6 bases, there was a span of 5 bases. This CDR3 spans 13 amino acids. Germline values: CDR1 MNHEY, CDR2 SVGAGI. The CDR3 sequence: CASSYSSSGELFF. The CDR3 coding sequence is TGTGCCAGCAGTTACTCGAGTTCCGGGGAGCTGTTTTTT.

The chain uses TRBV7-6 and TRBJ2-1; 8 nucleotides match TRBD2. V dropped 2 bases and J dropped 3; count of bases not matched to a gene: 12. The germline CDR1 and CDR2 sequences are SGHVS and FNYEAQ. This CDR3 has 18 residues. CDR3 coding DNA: TGTGCCAGCAGCTTATTGGAGGTGGCTAGCGGGTACTACAATGAGCAGTTCTTC. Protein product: CASSLLEVASGYYNEQFF. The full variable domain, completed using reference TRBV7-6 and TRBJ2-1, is GAGVSQSPRYKVTKRGQDVALRCDPISGHVSLYWYRQALGQGPEFLTYFNYEAQQDKSGLPNDRFSAERPEGSISTLTIQRTEQRDSAMYRCASSLLEVASGYYNEQFFGPGTRLTVL.

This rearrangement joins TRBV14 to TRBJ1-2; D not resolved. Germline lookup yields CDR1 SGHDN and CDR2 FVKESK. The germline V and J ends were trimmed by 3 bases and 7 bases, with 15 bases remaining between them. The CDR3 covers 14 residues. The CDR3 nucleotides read TGTGCCAGCAGCCAGGCTACGGGGTTGGGTGGCTACACCTTC. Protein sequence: CASSQATGLGGYTF.

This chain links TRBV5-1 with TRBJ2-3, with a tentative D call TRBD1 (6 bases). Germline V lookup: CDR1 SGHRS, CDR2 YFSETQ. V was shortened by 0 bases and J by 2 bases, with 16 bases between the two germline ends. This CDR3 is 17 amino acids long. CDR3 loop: CASSLGWDTAITDTQYF. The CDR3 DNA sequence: TGCGCCAGCAGCTTGGGGTGGGACACCGCAATCACAGATACGCAGTATTTT.

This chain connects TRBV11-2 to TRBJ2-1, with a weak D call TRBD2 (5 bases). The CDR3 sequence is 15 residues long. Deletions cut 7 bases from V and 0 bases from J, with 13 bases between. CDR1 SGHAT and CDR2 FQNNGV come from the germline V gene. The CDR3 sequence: CASTNSDYSYNEQFF. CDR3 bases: TGTGCCAGCACAAATAGCGATTACTCCTACAATGAGCAGTTCTTC.

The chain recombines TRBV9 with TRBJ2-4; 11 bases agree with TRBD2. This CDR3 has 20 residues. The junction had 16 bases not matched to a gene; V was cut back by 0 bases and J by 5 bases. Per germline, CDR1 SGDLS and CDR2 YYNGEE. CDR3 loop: CASSVEGLAGGEIAENIQYF. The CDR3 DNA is TGTGCCAGCAGCGTAGAAGGGCTAGCGGGGGGCGAAATCGCAGAAAACATTCAGTACTTC.

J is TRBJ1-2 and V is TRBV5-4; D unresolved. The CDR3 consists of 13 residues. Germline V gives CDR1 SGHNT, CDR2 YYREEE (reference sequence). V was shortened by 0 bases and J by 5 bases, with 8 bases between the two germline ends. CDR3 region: CASSLDGEYGYTF. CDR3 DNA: TGTGCCAGCAGCTTGGATGGGGAGTATGGCTACACCTTC. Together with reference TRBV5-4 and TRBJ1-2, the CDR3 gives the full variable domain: ETGVTQSPTHLIKTRGQQVTLRCSSQSGHNTVSWYQQALGQGPQFIFQYYREEENGRGNFPPRFSGLQFPNYSSELNVNALELDDSALYLCASSLDGEYGYTFGSGTRLTVV.

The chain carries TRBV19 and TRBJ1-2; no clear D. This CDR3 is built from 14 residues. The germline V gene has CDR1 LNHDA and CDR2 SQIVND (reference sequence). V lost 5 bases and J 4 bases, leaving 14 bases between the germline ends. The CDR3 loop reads CASSQEGSGYGYTF. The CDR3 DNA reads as TGTGCCAGTAGTCAAGAGGGAAGCGGCTATGGCTACACCTTC.

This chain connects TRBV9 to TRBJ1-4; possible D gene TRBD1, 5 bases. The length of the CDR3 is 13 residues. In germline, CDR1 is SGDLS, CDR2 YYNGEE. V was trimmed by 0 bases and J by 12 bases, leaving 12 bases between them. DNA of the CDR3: TGTGCCAGCAGCGTAGGTGATTGGGGCGAACTGTTTTTT. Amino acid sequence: CASSVGDWGELFF.

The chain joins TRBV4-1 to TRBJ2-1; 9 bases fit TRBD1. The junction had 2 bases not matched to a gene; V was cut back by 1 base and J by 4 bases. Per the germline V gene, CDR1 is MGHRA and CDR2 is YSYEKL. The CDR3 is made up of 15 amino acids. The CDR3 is CASSQGGTGYNEQFF. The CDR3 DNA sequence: TGCGCCAGCAGCCAAGGGGGGACAGGGTACAATGAGCAGTTCTTC.

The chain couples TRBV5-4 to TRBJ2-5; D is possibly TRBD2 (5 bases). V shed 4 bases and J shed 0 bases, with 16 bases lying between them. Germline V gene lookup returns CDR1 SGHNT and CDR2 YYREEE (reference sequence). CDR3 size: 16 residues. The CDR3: CASSTREAENQETQYF. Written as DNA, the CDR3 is TGTGCCAGCAGCACCCGTGAAGCGGAGAACCAAGAGACCCAGTACTTC.

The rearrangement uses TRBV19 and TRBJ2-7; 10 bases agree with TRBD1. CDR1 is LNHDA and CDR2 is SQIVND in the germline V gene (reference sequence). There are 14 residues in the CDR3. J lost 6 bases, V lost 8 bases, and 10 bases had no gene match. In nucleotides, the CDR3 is TGTGCCAGTTCGAGCAGTCGGACAGGGGGCGAGCAGTACTTC. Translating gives CASSSSRTGGEQYF.

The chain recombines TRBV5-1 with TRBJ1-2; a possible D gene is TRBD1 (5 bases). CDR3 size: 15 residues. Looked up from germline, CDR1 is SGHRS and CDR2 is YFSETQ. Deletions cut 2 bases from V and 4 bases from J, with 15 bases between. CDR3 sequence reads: CASSFPGLEPYGYTF. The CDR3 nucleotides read TGCGCCAGCAGCTTCCCAGGGCTGGAGCCCTATGGCTACACCTTC. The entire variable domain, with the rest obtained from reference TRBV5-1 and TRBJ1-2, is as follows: KAGVTQTPRYLIKTRGQQVTLSCSPISGHRSVSWYQQTPGQGLQFLFEYFSETQRNKGNFPGRFSGRQFSNSRSEMNVSTLELGDSALYLCASSFPGLEPYGYTFGSGTRLTVV.

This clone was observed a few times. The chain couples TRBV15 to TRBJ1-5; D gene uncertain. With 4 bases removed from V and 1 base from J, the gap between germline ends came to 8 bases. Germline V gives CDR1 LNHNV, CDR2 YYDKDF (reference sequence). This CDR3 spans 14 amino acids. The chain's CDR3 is CATSTMRSNQPQHF. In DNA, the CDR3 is TGTGCCACCAGCACCATGAGGAGCAATCAGCCCCAGCATTTT. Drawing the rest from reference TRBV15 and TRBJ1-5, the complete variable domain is DAMVIQNPRYQVTQFGKPVTLSCSQTLNHNVMYWYQQKSSQAPKLLFHYYDKDFNNEADTPDNFQSRRPNTSFCFLDIRSPGLGDTAMYLCATSTMRSNQPQHFGDGTRLSIL.

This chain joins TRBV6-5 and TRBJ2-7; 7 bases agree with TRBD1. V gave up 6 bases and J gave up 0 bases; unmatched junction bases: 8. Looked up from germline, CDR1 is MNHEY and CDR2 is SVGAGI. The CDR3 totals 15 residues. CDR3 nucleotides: TGTGCCAGCAGCCCCGGGACAGCAAACTCCTACGAGCAGTACTTC. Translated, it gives CASSPGTANSYEQYF.

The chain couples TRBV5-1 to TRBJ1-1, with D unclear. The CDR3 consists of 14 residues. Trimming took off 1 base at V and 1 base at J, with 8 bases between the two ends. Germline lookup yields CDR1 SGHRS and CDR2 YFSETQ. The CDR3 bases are TGCGCCAGCAGCTTGATGAGGCAGAACACTGAAGCTTTCTTT. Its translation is CASSLMRQNTEAFF.

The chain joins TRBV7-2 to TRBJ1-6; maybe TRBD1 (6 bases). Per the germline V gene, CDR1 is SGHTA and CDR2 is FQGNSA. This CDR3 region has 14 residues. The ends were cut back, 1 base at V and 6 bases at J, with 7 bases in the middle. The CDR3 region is CASSLEDSNSPLHF. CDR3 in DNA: TGTGCCAGCAGCTTAGAGGACAGTAATTCACCCCTCCACTTT.

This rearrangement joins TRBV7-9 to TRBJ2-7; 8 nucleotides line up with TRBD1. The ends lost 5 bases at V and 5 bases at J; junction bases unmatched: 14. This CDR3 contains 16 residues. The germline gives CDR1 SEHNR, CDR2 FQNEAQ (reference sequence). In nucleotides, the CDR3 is TGTGCCAGCAGCCCGAGGACCGGGACAGGTAACGACGAGCAGTACTTC. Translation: CASSPRTGTGNDEQYF.

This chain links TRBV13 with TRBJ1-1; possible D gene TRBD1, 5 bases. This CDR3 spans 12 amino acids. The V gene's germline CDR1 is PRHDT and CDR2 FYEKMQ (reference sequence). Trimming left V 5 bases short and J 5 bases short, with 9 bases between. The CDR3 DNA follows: TGTGCCAGCAGCCCGGGGGGGACTGAAGCTTTCTTT. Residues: CASSPGGTEAFF.

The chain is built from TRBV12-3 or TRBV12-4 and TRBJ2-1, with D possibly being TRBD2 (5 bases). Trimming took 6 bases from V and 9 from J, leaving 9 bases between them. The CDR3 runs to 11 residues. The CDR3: CASRVGGEQFF. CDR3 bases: TGTGCCAGCAGGGTTGGAGGTGAGCAGTTCTTC.

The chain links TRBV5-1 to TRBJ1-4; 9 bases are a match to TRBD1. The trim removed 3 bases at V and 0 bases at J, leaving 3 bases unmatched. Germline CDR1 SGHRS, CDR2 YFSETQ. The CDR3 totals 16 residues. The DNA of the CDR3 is TGCGCCAGCAGCTGGGACAGGGCCGCAACTAATGAAAAACTGTTTTTT. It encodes CASSWDRAATNEKLFF.

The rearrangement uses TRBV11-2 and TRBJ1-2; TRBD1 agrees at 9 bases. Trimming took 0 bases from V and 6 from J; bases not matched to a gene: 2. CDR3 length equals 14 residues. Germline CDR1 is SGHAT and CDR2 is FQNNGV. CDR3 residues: CASSLERTGDGYTF. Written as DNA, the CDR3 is TGTGCCAGCAGCTTAGAAAGGACAGGGGATGGCTACACCTTC.

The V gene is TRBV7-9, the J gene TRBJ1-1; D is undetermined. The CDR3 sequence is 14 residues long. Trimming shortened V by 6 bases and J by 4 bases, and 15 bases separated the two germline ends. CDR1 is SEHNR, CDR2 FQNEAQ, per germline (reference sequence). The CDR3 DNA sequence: TGTGCCAGCAGGCTCGCGGGGTCCGGCACTGAAGCTTTCTTT. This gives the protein CASRLAGSGTEAFF.

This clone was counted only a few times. CDR3 residues: CASSLRETVPPDTQYF. DNA for the CDR3: TGTGCCAGCAGCTTACGAGAGACAGTTCCGCCAGATACGCAGTATTTT. The chain links TRBV7-9 to TRBJ2-3, with D maybe TRBD1 (5 bases). The V end was cut by 2 bases, the J end by 4 bases, with 16 bases between. The CDR3 loop spans 16 amino acids. Germline CDR1 is SEHNR and CDR2 is FQNEAQ (reference sequence).

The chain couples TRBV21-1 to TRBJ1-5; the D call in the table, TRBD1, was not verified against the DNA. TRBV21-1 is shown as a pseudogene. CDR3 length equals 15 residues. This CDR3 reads CASSKRGQGPQPQHF. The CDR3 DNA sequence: TGTGCCAGCAGCAAAAGGGGACAGGGCCCTCAGCCCCAGCATTTT.